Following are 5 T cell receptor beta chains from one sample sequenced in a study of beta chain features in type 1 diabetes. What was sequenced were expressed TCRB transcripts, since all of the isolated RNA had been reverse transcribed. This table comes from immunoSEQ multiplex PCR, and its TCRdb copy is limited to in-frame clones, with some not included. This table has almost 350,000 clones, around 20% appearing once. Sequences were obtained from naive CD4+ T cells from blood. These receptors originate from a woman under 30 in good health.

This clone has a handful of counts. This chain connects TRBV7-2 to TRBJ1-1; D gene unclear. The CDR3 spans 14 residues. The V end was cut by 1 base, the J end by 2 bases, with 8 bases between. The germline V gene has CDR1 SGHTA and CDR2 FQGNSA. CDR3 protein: CASSLGRSNTEAFF. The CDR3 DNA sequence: TGTGCCAGCAGCTTAGGCAGGTCAAACACTGAAGCTTTCTTT.

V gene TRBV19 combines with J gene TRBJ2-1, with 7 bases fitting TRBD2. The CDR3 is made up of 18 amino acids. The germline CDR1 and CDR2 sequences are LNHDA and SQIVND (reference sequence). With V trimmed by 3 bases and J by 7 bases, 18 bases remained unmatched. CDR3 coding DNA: TGTGCCAGTAGTATTATGGCGGGAGAGCGCAGTTATGGAAATGAGCAGTTCTTC. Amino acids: CASSIMAGERSYGNEQFF.

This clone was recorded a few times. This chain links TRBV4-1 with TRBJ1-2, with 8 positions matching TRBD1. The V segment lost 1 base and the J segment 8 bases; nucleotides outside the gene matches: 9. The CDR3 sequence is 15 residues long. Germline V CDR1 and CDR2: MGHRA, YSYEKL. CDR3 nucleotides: TGCGCCAGCAGCCAAGTGACCCGGACAGGGAAAGGCTACACCTTC. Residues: CASSQVTRTGKGYTF.

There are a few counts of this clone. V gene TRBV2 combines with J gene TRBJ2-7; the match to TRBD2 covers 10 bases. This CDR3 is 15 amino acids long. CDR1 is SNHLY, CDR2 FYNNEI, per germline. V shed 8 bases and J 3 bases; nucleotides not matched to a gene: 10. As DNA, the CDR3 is TGTGCCAGCGCCAGGCGGACTAGCGGTAACTACGAGCAGTACTTC. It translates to CASARRTSGNYEQYF.

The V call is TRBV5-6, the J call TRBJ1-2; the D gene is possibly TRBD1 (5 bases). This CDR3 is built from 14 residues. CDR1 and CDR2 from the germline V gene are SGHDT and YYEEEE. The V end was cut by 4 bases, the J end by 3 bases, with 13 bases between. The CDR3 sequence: CASSQGLLDYGYTF. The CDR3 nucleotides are TGTGCCAGCAGCCAGGGTCTCCTCGACTATGGCTACACCTTC.